This T cell receptor beta chain is drawn from a study of blood T cell repertoires in COVID-19. Study context: The origin of the acute and convalescent COVID-19 samples was the United States, Italy and Spain. From T cells, B-cell-depleted T cells, or PBMCs came the material, which was cDNA or gDNA.

Under the authors' procedure: It was from reference gene primer amplification that nucleated cell counts were estimated. The assay was immunoSEQ multiplex PCR, and TCRdb's table has in-frame clones only and misses some. The V and J calls and clone size were taken over from that table, and D and trimming were inferred from the DNA. This sample carries under 300,000 clones, approximately 82% of them seen once, and the ten largest clones take about 5.3%. CDR3 length: 13 amino acids. J gave up 6 bases and V 5 bases, and 4 bases lay outside the gene matches. Germline CDR1 WSHSY, CDR2 SAAADI. This TCR was sampled from a woman older than 75 with active or convalescent COVID-19. Sequencing input: peripheral blood. The rearrangement links TRBV10-2 to TRBJ1-5; 7 positions match TRBD1. The CDR3 nucleotides read TGCGCCAGCAGTCGACAGGGACGTCAGCCCCAGCATTTT. It specifies CASSRQGRQPQHF.